The 6 T cell receptor beta chains listed next were all sequenced from one sample in a study of T cells in Graves' hyperthyroidism and ophthalmopathy. There were TCR beta CDR3 regions amplified from RNA transcripts. A first-round RT-PCR of the TCR CDR3 used the HTBI primer set. TCRdb analysed the multiplex PCR reads with MiXCR anew, one entry per CDR3 protein. The repertoire holds 300,000 to 450,000 distinct CDR3 sequences, about 14% seen once, with roughly 21% in the top ten. The sequenced material came from blood. These receptors all stem from a woman aged 30 to 39 with Graves' ophthalmopathy.

This clonotype has a handful of counts. This chain links TRBV19 with TRBJ1-2; D gene ambiguous. Germline V CDR1 and CDR2: LNHDA, SQIVND (reference sequence). This CDR3 region has 13 residues. The V and J ends lost 7 bases and 0 bases respectively, with 9 bases between them. The chain's CDR3 is CASNPEPNYGYTF. For the CDR3, the DNA is TGTGCCAGTAACCCCGAGCCTAACTATGGCTACACCTTC. Variable domain in full (rest from reference TRBV19 and TRBJ1-2): DGGITQSPKYLFRKEGQNVTLSCEQNLNHDAMYWYRQDPGQGLRLIYYSQIVNDFQKGDIAEGYSVSREKKESFPLTVTSAQKNPTAFYLCASNPEPNYGYTFGSGTRLTVV.

This clonotype showed up many times. The chain's CDR3 is CASSPPTAQTTNEKLFF. The CDR3 coding sequence is TGTGCCAGCAGTCCGCCGACAGCACAGACAACTAATGAAAAACTGTTTTTT. The V call is TRBV28, the J call TRBJ1-4, with D tentatively TRBD1 (5 bases). This CDR3 has 17 amino acids. V was pared by 5 bases and J by 0 bases, with 16 bases between. In germline, CDR1 is MDHEN, CDR2 SYDVKM.

Points on this clonotype: A read error may produce the germline difference seen at one junction end. The chain employs TRBV9 and TRBJ2-2; the D gene could be TRBD1 or TRBD2 (5 bases each). This CDR3 is built from 15 residues. CDR1 is SGDLS, CDR2 YYNGEE, per germline. The CDR3 DNA reads TGTGCCAGCAGCGTAGAACCGGAACGGAACGGGGACCTGTTTTTT. This encodes CASSVEPERNGDLFF.

This clonotype was seen at least ten times. The chain carries TRBV24-1 and TRBJ1-4; unclear D gene. The length of the CDR3 is 13 residues. The V and J ends lost 3 bases and 12 bases respectively, with 13 bases between them. CDR1 and CDR2 (germline): KGHDR, SFDVKD. The chain's CDR3 is CATSDVGMRELFF. CDR3 DNA sequence: TGTGCCACCAGTGATGTAGGGATGAGGGAACTGTTTTTT.

In its sample, this clonotype was seen many times. The chain links TRBV30 to TRBJ2-5, with D unclear. The germline gives CDR1 GTSNPN, CDR2 SVGIG (reference sequence). V dropped 3 bases and J dropped 4 bases, with 9 bases sitting between them. The CDR3 is made up of 12 amino acids. CDR3 amino acids: CAWSEVGETQYF. For the CDR3, the DNA is TGTGCCTGGAGCGAGGTTGGAGAGACCCAGTACTTC. Supplemented by reference TRBV30 and TRBJ2-5, the full variable domain reads SQTIHQWPATLVQPVGSPLSLECTVEGTSNPNLYWYRQAAGRGLQLLFYSVGIGQISSEVPQNLSASRPQDRQFILSSKKLLLSDSGFYLCAWSEVGETQYFGPGTRLLVL.

This clonotype has at least ten counts. The chain links TRBV24-1 to TRBJ2-2, with D tentatively TRBD2 (6 bases). V was cut by 0 bases and J by 0 bases, with 7 bases left in between. The germline gives CDR1 KGHDR, CDR2 SFDVKD. This CDR3 spans 16 amino acids. The CDR3: CATSDLSGSNTGELFF. For the CDR3, the DNA is TGTGCCACCAGTGATTTGAGCGGGTCGAACACCGGGGAGCTGTTTTTT.